A single sample is the source of the 14 T cell receptor beta chains below, sequenced in a study of cytotoxic CD8 clonotypes in ibrutinib-treated CLL. Using immunoSEQ multiplex PCR, the repertoire was profiled, and TCRdb retains in-frame clones only, with some absent. The table records tens of thousands of clones, 70% to 80% of them present only once. Here the sequenced sample was PBMCs, taken after 12 months of ibrutinib treatment. These receptors came from a human donor with chronic lymphocytic leukemia.

As to this clone: A junction end diverges from the germline sequence, so it may reflect a read error. Other nucleotide sequences from this sample produce the same CDR3. The rearrangement joins TRBV30 to TRBJ1-2, with D possibly being TRBD1 (5 bases). This CDR3 is built from 12 residues. Germline CDR1 reads GTSNPN; CDR2 reads SVGIG (reference sequence). The CDR3 spells CAWSVGTAGITF. DNA for the CDR3: TGTGCTTGGAGTGTAGGGACGGCCGGGATCACCTTC. The variable domain in full, with the rest retrieved from reference TRBV30 and TRBJ1-2, is SQTIHQWPATLVQPVGSPLSLECTVEGTSNPNLYWYRQAAGRGLQLLFYSVGIGQISSEVPQNLSASRPQDRQFILSSKKLLLSDSGFYLCAWSVGTAGITFGSGTRLTVV.

J is TRBJ1-4 and V is TRBV9; D gene uncertain. The V gene lost 4 bases and the J gene lost 2 bases, with 9 bases spanning the gap. Germline-derived CDR1 and CDR2 are SGDLS and YYNGEE. The CDR3 length is 14 residues. The CDR3 region has the DNA TGTGCCAGCAGCCTGTCCTGGACTAATGAAAAACTGTTTTTT. Protein sequence: CASSLSWTNEKLFF.

This clone was found a few times. CDR3 sequence: CASSPIGSGELFF. The CDR3 DNA reads TGTGCCAGCTCGCCAATCGGGTCCGGGGAGCTGTTTTTT. The genes are TRBV18 and TRBJ2-2; D is undetermined. The V end was cut by 6 bases, the J end by 6 bases, with 11 bases between. CDR1 and CDR2 from the germline V gene are KGHSH and LQKENI. The CDR3 covers 13 residues.

V and J are TRBV7-2 and TRBJ2-7; D possibly corresponds to TRBD2 (5 bases). Trimming removed 7 bases from V and 6 bases from J, with 16 bases in between. The germline V gene has CDR1 SGHTA and CDR2 FQGNSA. The CDR3 has 13 residues. For the CDR3, the DNA is TGTGCCAGCACTCCCGGCCCTCGGGGCGAGCAGTACTTC. It encodes CASTPGPRGEQYF. The full variable domain, completed using reference TRBV7-2 and TRBJ2-7, is GAGVSQSPSNKVTEKGKDVELRCDPISGHTALYWYRQSLGQGLEFLIYFQGNSAPDKSGLPSDRFSAERTGGSVSTLTIQRTQQEDSAVYLCASTPGPRGEQYFGPGTRLTVT.

The chain links TRBV18 to TRBJ2-1; TRBD2 aligns across 11 bases. Looked up from germline, CDR1 is KGHSH and CDR2 is LQKENI. This CDR3 spans 16 amino acids. Trimming cost V 5 bases and J 9 bases; bases outside gene matches: 12. The CDR3 here is CASSSPVAGGPSEQFF. The CDR3 nucleotides are TGTGCCAGCTCATCCCCAGTAGCGGGAGGGCCTAGTGAGCAGTTCTTC.

This clone has just one count. The CDR3 reads CASSQESGAGSSPLHF. CDR3 DNA: TGTGCCAGCAGCCAAGAAAGCGGGGCAGGGAGTTCACCCCTCCACTTT. V is TRBV4-2 and J is TRBJ1-6, with D perhaps matching TRBD1 (5 bases). CDR3 length: 16 amino acids. V lost 0 bases, J lost 9 bases, and 15 bases lay in between. Germline V lookup: CDR1 LGHNA, CDR2 YNFKEQ.

This clone was observed many times. V and J are TRBV2 and TRBJ2-5; maybe TRBD2 (7 bases). V dropped 8 bases and J dropped 13 bases, with 17 bases sitting between them. This CDR3 contains 11 residues. Germline loops: CDR1 SNHLY, CDR2 FYNNEI. CDR3 DNA: TGTGCCAGCCGGCCGGGGGGCCCGGGGTACTTC. Encoded protein: CASRPGGPGYF.

This clone was seen just once. Other DNA sequences in this sample translate to the same CDR3. The V and J genes are TRBV7-2 and TRBJ2-3, with a tentative D call TRBD2 (6 bases). Germline CDR1 and CDR2: SGHTA and FQGNSA. Trimming cost V 5 bases and J 3 bases, with 6 bases left between them. The CDR3 runs to 12 residues. The CDR3 loop is CASSRGTDTQYF. The CDR3 nucleotides are TGTGCCAGCAGCCGGGGGACAGATACGCAGTATTTT.

This clone was counted many times. The V gene is TRBV9, the J gene TRBJ2-7; D perhaps matches TRBD1 (5 bases). Trimming left V 3 bases short and J 4 bases short, with 8 bases between. The CDR3 contains 12 residues. Looked up from germline, CDR1 is SGDLS and CDR2 is YYNGEE. CDR3 in DNA: TGTGCCAGCAGCGCGACAGAGTACGAGCAGTACTTC. This sequence encodes CASSATEYEQYF.

The chain recombines TRBV7-9 with TRBJ2-7; 7 bases line up with TRBD1. Germline V gives CDR1 SEHNR, CDR2 FQNEAQ (reference sequence). The CDR3 totals 16 residues. V lost 1 base and J lost 7; bases outside the gene matches: 13. As DNA, the CDR3 is TGTGCCAGCAGCTTAGTCTCTACAGGGGCGCTGAGGGAGCAGTACTTC. It encodes CASSLVSTGALREQYF.

The V gene is TRBV27, the J gene TRBJ1-2, with a weak D call TRBD1 (5 bases). Germline V CDR1 and CDR2: MNHEY, SMNVEV (reference sequence). The CDR3 loop spans 13 amino acids. Trimming took off 2 bases at V and 4 bases at J, with 8 bases between the two ends. Here the CDR3 reads CASSLGGPYGYTF. The CDR3 bases are TGTGCCAGCAGTTTAGGGGGTCCCTATGGCTACACCTTC.

This clone has more than one count but fewer than ten. The chain is built from TRBV7-9 and TRBJ1-1; D gene uncertain. Germline lookup yields CDR1 SEHNR and CDR2 FQNEAQ (reference sequence). The CDR3 loop spans 15 amino acids. The V end lost 4 bases, the J end lost 1 base, and 13 bases lay between the germline ends. CDR3: CASSSVGLGNTEAFF. CDR3 in DNA: TGTGCCAGCAGCTCGGTGGGGTTGGGGAACACTGAAGCTTTCTTT.

The V gene is TRBV7-2, the J gene TRBJ2-3, with D perhaps matching TRBD2 (7 bases). Between the trimmed V and J ends, which lost 6 bases and 2 bases, there was a span of 12 bases. CDR1 is SGHTA, CDR2 FQGNSA, per germline. This CDR3 is built from 14 residues. The CDR3 DNA reads as TGTGCCAGCAGGCGGGGGCTAGCCACAGATACGCAGTATTTT. Its translation: CASRRGLATDTQYF.

Worth noting for this clone: This specimen includes other DNA sequences encoding the same CDR3. The chain couples TRBV5-1 to TRBJ1-2; D might be TRBD1 (5 bases). The CDR3 is 15 amino acids. CDR1 and CDR2 from the germline V gene are SGHRS and YFSETQ. V lost 0 bases and J lost 2, with 11 bases in between. The CDR3 nucleotides are TGCGCCAGCAGCTTGGGGCAGGGCGCCAACTATGGCTACACCTTC. It is translated as CASSLGQGANYGYTF.